This TCR beta chain was profiled in a study of CD4 T cells in relation to SARS-CoV-2 and coronaviruses. On the study more broadly: No peptide or an HIV-1 Nef peptide pool served as negative control. The HLA restriction of the shared crossreactive spike epitopes was mapped.

The unexposed donors gave CD4+ T cells in about 2011-2018, prior to COVID-19. Isolation of CD4+ T cells took place after about 9 days in culture. The repertoire was sequenced with immunoSEQ multiplex PCR; TCRdb's copy has only in-frame clones and lacks some. The data hold about 19,000 clones, with approximately 80% observed a single time. To note about this clone: Its antigen is not known.

Notes on the study in general: In around 60% of donors, memory CD4+ clonotypes crossrecognized SARS-CoV-2 and at least one common cold coronavirus spike.

The TCR originated in a human donor in good health. Sequenced material: CD4+ T cells from PBMCs, cultured in vitro.

CDR3 region: CASSPGTGSGNTIYF. For the CDR3, the DNA is TGTGCCAGCTCACCAGGGACAGGGTCTGGAAACACCATATATTTT. This rearrangement joins TRBV18 to TRBJ1-3; the match to TRBD1 covers 9 bases. The CDR3 is 15 residues long. The junction had 0 bases not matched to a gene; V was cut back by 2 bases and J by 1 base. Germline V gene lookup returns CDR1 KGHSH and CDR2 LQKENI.